Below, 19 T cell receptor beta chains from the same sample are listed, as sequenced in a study of blood T cell repertoires in COVID-19. Data came from immunoSEQ multiplex PCR; TCRdb stores just in-frame clones and leaves some out. The sample records roughly 240,000 clones, about 84% being singletons. Sequencing input: PBMCs or T cells enriched from blood (not recorded which). These receptors came from a woman between 50 and 59 years old who had recovered from COVID-19.

V usage is TRBV6-2 or TRBV6-3 and J usage is TRBJ2-7, with D hard to call. From germline, CDR1 is MNHEY and CDR2 SVGEGT. The CDR3 extends over 13 amino acids. V was trimmed by 4 bases and J by 2 bases, leaving 9 bases between them. CDR3: CASSSLSPYEQYF. CDR3 in DNA: TGTGCCAGCAGTTCACTCTCCCCCTACGAGCAGTACTTC.

The CDR3 bases are TGTGCCAGCAGCGGTGACAGGGGTAGTCAGCCCCAGCATTTT. Amino acids: CASSGDRGSQPQHF. The chain uses TRBV7-2 and TRBJ1-5; 8 bases line up with TRBD1. J was trimmed by 6 bases and V by 5 bases; bases with no gene match: 6. The CDR3 covers 14 residues. CDR1 and CDR2 from the germline V gene are SGHTA and FQGNSA.

As DNA, the CDR3 is TGTGCCAGCAGGTTAGCAGGGGGCGCTCCCGGCTACACCTTC. This gives the protein CASRLAGGAPGYTF. The rearrangement joins TRBV5-4 to TRBJ1-2; 8 nucleotides agree with TRBD1. Losses at the gene ends were 5 bases for V and 8 bases for J; bases not matched to a gene: 11. Germline V gives CDR1 SGHNT, CDR2 YYREEE (reference sequence). The CDR3 contains 14 residues.

The genes are TRBV4-3 and TRBJ2-2; the match to TRBD2 covers 11 bases. Germline V gene lookup returns CDR1 LGHNA and CDR2 YSLEER. The CDR3 consists of 17 residues. J was trimmed by 4 bases and V by 1 base; bases with no gene match: 5. CDR3 DNA: TGCGCCAGCAGCCAAGGACTAGCGGGAATGGGCACCGGGGAGCTGTTTTTT. Its protein product is CASSQGLAGMGTGELFF.

V usage is TRBV7-2 and J usage is TRBJ1-6; 11 bases align to TRBD1. Germline loops: CDR1 SGHTA, CDR2 FQGNSA. Germline trimming cut 2 bases from V and 4 bases from J; bases unmatched to any gene: 4. CDR3 size: 17 residues. The CDR3: CASSLRGTGGYNSPLHF. The CDR3 DNA follows: TGTGCCAGCAGCTTACGCGGGACAGGGGGTTATAATTCACCCCTCCACTTT.

The gene calls are TRBV11-1 and TRBJ2-7; TRBD2 agrees at 8 bases. V gave up 1 base and J gave up 7 bases; unmatched junction bases: 0. The CDR3 runs to 12 residues. Germline CDR1 is SGHAT and CDR2 is FQDESV (reference sequence). The CDR3 DNA sequence: TGTGCCAGCAGCTTAGAGCGGGGGGAGCAGTACTTC. It codes for CASSLERGEQYF.

V is TRBV29-1 and J is TRBJ1-2, with 8 bases lining up with TRBD1. The junction had 4 bases not matched to a gene; V was cut back by 6 bases and J by 7 bases. Germline CDR1 SQVTM, CDR2 ANQGSEA. The CDR3 spans 11 residues. CDR3 region: CSVTGGGGYTF. The CDR3 DNA sequence: TGCAGCGTCACAGGGGGTGGTGGCTACACCTTC.

The chain joins TRBV4-3 to TRBJ2-2; tentative D call: TRBD2 (7 bases). This CDR3 has 16 residues. The V gene's germline CDR1 is LGHNA and CDR2 YSLEER. The ends were cut back, 4 bases at V and 4 bases at J, with 16 bases in the middle. CDR3 protein: CASSPYLRGGTGELFF. As DNA, the CDR3 is TGCGCCAGCAGCCCGTACTTGAGGGGGGGCACCGGGGAGCTGTTTTTT.

The CDR3 spells CASSESPAGGGADTQYF. The CDR3 DNA follows: TGCGCCAGCAGTGAGTCCCCCGCCGGGGGTGGTGCAGATACGCAGTATTTT. This chain joins TRBV10-1 and TRBJ2-3; perhaps TRBD2 as D (6 bases). The CDR3 is made up of 17 amino acids. Per the germline V gene, CDR1 is WNHNN and CDR2 is SYGVQD (reference sequence). V was trimmed by 0 bases and J by 4 bases, leaving 17 bases between them.

The chain joins TRBV9 to TRBJ2-3; D possibly corresponds to TRBD1 (6 bases). Trimming removed 4 bases at V and 0 bases at J, with 12 bases between. Germline CDR1 reads SGDLS; CDR2 reads YYNGEE. The CDR3 extends over 15 amino acids. CDR3 protein: CASSPGTTSTDTQYF. CDR3 in DNA: TGTGCCAGCAGCCCGGGGACAACTAGCACAGATACGCAGTATTTT.

CDR3 amino acids: CASSRTGVYEKLFF. CDR3 nucleotide sequence: TGTGCCAGCAGTCGGACAGGGGTTTATGAAAAACTGTTTTTT. This chain joins TRBV28 and TRBJ1-4; the match to TRBD1 covers 9 bases. CDR1 MDHEN and CDR2 SYDVKM come from the germline V gene. V lost 5 bases and J lost 6; bases outside the gene matches: 4. This CDR3 region has 14 residues.

The chain recombines TRBV13 with TRBJ1-4, with D uncertain. CDR1 and CDR2 (germline): PRHDT, FYEKMQ (reference sequence). The V and J ends lost 7 bases and 4 bases respectively, with 13 bases between them. CDR3 length: 14 residues. CDR3: CASKTRVNNEKLFF. In nucleotides, the CDR3 is TGTGCCAGCAAAACTAGGGTTAATAATGAAAAACTGTTTTTT.

The gene calls are TRBV7-9 and TRBJ1-6; a possible D gene is TRBD1 (6 bases). This CDR3 has 15 amino acids. Deletions cut 1 base from V and 4 bases from J, with 8 bases between. The V gene's germline CDR1 is SEHNR and CDR2 FQNEAQ (reference sequence). For the CDR3, the DNA is TGTGCCAGCAGCTTAGACAGGGCATATAATTCACCCCTCCACTTT. Residues: CASSLDRAYNSPLHF.

The genes are TRBV28 and TRBJ1-1; perhaps TRBD1 as D (5 bases). This CDR3 region has 14 residues. Germline CDR1 and CDR2: MDHEN and SYDVKM. V dropped 6 bases and J dropped 1 base, with 12 bases sitting between them. In DNA, the CDR3 is TGTGCCAGCAGAGTCCTAGACAGGAACACTGAAGCTTTCTTT. Encoded protein: CASRVLDRNTEAFF.

The chain joins TRBV5-1 to TRBJ2-1, with a possible D match to TRBD1 (5 bases). The germline gives CDR1 SGHRS, CDR2 YFSETQ. V shed 0 bases and J shed 4 bases, with 20 bases lying between them. The CDR3 consists of 18 residues. CDR3 nucleotides: TGCGCCAGCAGCTTGGAATGGACCCCCGGCGCAGGGTACAATGAGCAGTTCTTC. Translating gives CASSLEWTPGAGYNEQFF.

The chain combines TRBV3-1 (or the pseudogene TRBV3-2) with TRBJ2-3; 9 nucleotides line up with TRBD2. The CDR3 covers 14 residues. V was clipped by 9 bases and J by 3 bases; unmatched bases: 7. Germline CDR1 and CDR2: LGHDT and YNNKEL (reference sequence). CDR3 DNA: TGTGCCAGGCGCGGGGGGGGCCTAACAGATACGCAGTATTTT. It translates to CARRGGGLTDTQYF.

This sequence joins TRBV4-1 and TRBJ2-7, with TRBD2 matching over 10 bases. Trimming cost V 1 base and J 4 bases; bases outside gene matches: 10. CDR3 size: 17 residues. Germline CDR1 MGHRA, CDR2 YSYEKL. CDR3 in DNA: TGCGCCAGCAGCCAAGGCGGTGTTCTAGCGGGAGTTTACGAGCAGTACTTC. Translating gives CASSQGGVLAGVYEQYF.

V usage is TRBV5-6 and J usage is TRBJ2-2; D might be TRBD2 (6 bases). Germline-derived CDR1 and CDR2 are SGHDT and YYEEEE. The germline V and J ends were trimmed by 1 base and 0 bases, with 10 bases remaining between them. There are 16 residues in the CDR3. The CDR3 DNA sequence: TGTGCCAGCAGCTTGTATGCGGGGACGAACACCGGGGAGCTGTTTTTT. This translates into CASSLYAGTNTGELFF.

A single count supports this clone. The chain carries TRBV18 and TRBJ2-5; 8 bases line up with TRBD1. Trimming cost V 6 bases and J 4 bases; bases outside gene matches: 4. The length of the CDR3 is 13 residues. Per the germline V gene, CDR1 is KGHSH and CDR2 is LQKENI. Here the CDR3 DNA reads TGTGCCAGCTCTACGGGGACAGGAGAGACCCAGTACTTC. It translates to CASSTGTGETQYF.